Following are 25 T cell receptor beta chains from one sample sequenced in a study of regulatory T cells in long-lasting Graves disease. Both iRepertoire HTBI primers and Arm-PCR of CDR3 regions were used to build the TCR beta libraries. TCRdb independently ran MiXCR on the multiplex PCR reads; one entry per CDR3 protein. The sample comprises around 450,000 distinct CDR3 sequences, over 12% of which are singletons, and roughly 7.7% rests with the top ten. Indicated time point: newly diagnosed GD, antithyroid drugs for less than 3 months. The TCR library used RNA extracted from PBMCs. Another study also made use of these data, one on T cells in Graves' hyperthyroidism and ophthalmopathy.

This material consisted of peripheral blood mononuclear cells (PBMCs), taken at new diagnosis, from a patient treated with antithyroid drugs. Source of these receptors: a woman in her forties with Graves disease.

This clonotype was recorded many times. V gene TRBV2 combines with J gene TRBJ2-1; D call uncertain. The CDR3 length is 17 residues. Germline CDR1 is SNHLY and CDR2 is FYNNEI. Trimming stripped 3 bases from V and 4 bases from J, with 19 bases between. The CDR3 here is CASSELLTDPKYNEQFF. CDR3 DNA: TGTGCCAGCAGTGAGTTGCTCACAGACCCCAAATACAATGAGCAGTTCTTC.

This clonotype was seen a few times. The CDR3 DNA is TGTGCCGCCGGACCCGCGACCTACAATGAGCAGTTCTTC. Protein product: CAAGPATYNEQFF. V and J are TRBV19 and TRBJ2-1; D not certain. CDR1 is LNHDA and CDR2 is SQIVND in the germline V gene (reference sequence). V was shortened by 11 bases and J by 2 bases, with 13 bases between the two germline ends. This CDR3 has 13 residues.

This clonotype came up many times. The CDR3 DNA is TGTGCCAGCAGACCTACAGGGGGGAGTCAGCCCCAGCATTTT. It yields the protein CASRPTGGSQPQHF. V usage is TRBV12-3 or TRBV12-4 and J usage is TRBJ1-5; 8 bases are shared with TRBD1. V was pared by 6 bases and J by 6 bases, with 7 bases of the junction left unmatched. CDR3 length equals 14 residues.

This clonotype was seen more than once but under ten times. A read error is possible here, since a much larger clone lies one base away. The chain combines TRBV28 with TRBJ1-4, with 9 bases lining up with TRBD1. J gave up 10 bases and V 6 bases, and 15 bases lay outside the gene matches. Germline V gene lookup returns CDR1 MDHEN and CDR2 SYDVKM. The CDR3 length is 16 residues. For the CDR3, the DNA is TGTGCCAGCAGGAGACCGATACAGGGGGCGCGAGGAAAACTGTTTTTT. Translated, it gives CASRRPIQGARGKLFF.

This clonotype has just a few counts. At one end, the junction sequence differs from germline, possibly due to a read error. The genes are TRBV3-1 and TRBJ1-2; D is unclear. CDR1 and CDR2 (germline): LGHDT, YNNKEL (reference sequence). This CDR3 contains 12 residues. CDR3 sequence: CAGSQGPVGYTF. Here the CDR3 DNA reads TGTGCCGGCAGCCAAGGCCCGGTGGGCTACACCTTC.

At least ten counts were recorded for this clonotype. The chain links TRBV2 to TRBJ2-3, with 11 positions matching TRBD2. The junction had 5 bases not matched to a gene; V was cut back by 5 bases and J by 4 bases. Germline-derived CDR1 and CDR2 are SNHLY and FYNNEI. This CDR3 is 15 amino acids long. CDR3 residues: CASSKTSGIADTQYF. The CDR3 bases are TGTGCCAGCAGTAAGACTAGCGGGATTGCAGATACGCAGTATTTT.

The table lists this clonotype with many counts. This chain's CDR3 is CASRLSGVDEQYF. CDR3 in DNA: TGTGCCAGCAGGTTGTCGGGAGTCGACGAGCAGTACTTC. V is TRBV12-3 or TRBV12-4 and J is TRBJ2-7; D is possibly TRBD2 (6 bases). The CDR3 extends over 13 amino acids. V lost 6 bases, J lost 5 bases, and 14 bases lay in between.

This clonotype was picked up many times. This chain links TRBV15 with TRBJ2-5; no reliable D call. V dropped 0 bases and J dropped 5 bases, with 4 bases sitting between them. Germline V gives CDR1 LNHNV, CDR2 YYDKDF (reference sequence). The CDR3 contains 12 residues. The CDR3 loop reads CATSRDQETQYF. The CDR3 region has the DNA TGTGCCACCAGCAGAGATCAGGAGACCCAGTACTTC. The whole variable domain, filled in from reference TRBV15 and TRBJ2-5, reads DAMVIQNPRYQVTQFGKPVTLSCSQTLNHNVMYWYQQKSSQAPKLLFHYYDKDFNNEADTPDNFQSRRPNTSFCFLDIRSPGLGDTAMYLCATSRDQETQYFGPGTRLLVL.

The sample holds many counts of this clonotype. V usage is TRBV27 and J usage is TRBJ2-1; unclear D gene. Germline CDR1 and CDR2: MNHEY and SMNVEV (reference sequence). CDR3 size: 13 residues. Trimming removed 7 bases from V and 5 bases from J, with 12 bases in between. The CDR3 bases are TGTGCCAGCAATACCCTACAAAACAATGAGCAGTTCTTC. Its protein product is CASNTLQNNEQFF.

This clonotype has a handful of counts. The V gene is TRBV27, the J gene TRBJ2-3; D is possibly TRBD1 (5 bases). CDR3 length: 15 residues. Germline CDR1 reads MNHEY; CDR2 reads SMNVEV (reference sequence). The ends were cut back, 4 bases at V and 5 bases at J, with 16 bases in the middle. The DNA for the CDR3 is TGTGCCAGCAGTTCCCCGTGGGGAAGGGGAGATACGCAGTATTTT. It translates to CASSSPWGRGDTQYF.

This chain links TRBV11-3 with TRBJ2-3; 9 bases align to TRBD2. The CDR3 extends over 16 amino acids. Germline-derived CDR1 and CDR2 are SGHNT and YENEEA. J gave up 4 bases and V 3 bases, and 8 bases lay outside the gene matches. The CDR3 here is CASSLGWLAGSDTQYF. DNA for the CDR3: TGTGCCAGCAGCTTGGGGTGGCTAGCGGGATCAGATACGCAGTATTTT.

The chain has TRBV11-2 and TRBJ2-5; D might be TRBD1 or TRBD2, each matching 5 bases. V was trimmed by 3 bases and J by 4 bases, leaving 15 bases between them. The CDR3 consists of 15 residues. In germline, CDR1 is SGHAT, CDR2 FQNNGV. CDR3 sequence reads: CASSFRGTLAETQYF. The CDR3, as DNA: TGTGCCAGCAGCTTTCGAGGGACCTTGGCAGAGACCCAGTACTTC.

This clonotype came up many times. The chain joins TRBV9 to TRBJ1-2; a possible D gene is TRBD1 (6 bases). The CDR3 is made up of 12 amino acids. The germline V gene encodes CDR1 SGDLS and CDR2 YYNGEE. With 3 bases removed from V and 5 bases from J, the gap between germline ends came to 8 bases. The CDR3 loop is CASSAGQYGYTF. In nucleotides, the CDR3 is TGTGCCAGCAGCGCAGGACAGTATGGCTACACCTTC.

This clonotype was counted ten times or more. This chain links TRBV14 with TRBJ2-3; 8 nucleotides match TRBD2. Trimming cost V 4 bases and J 2 bases; bases outside gene matches: 8. CDR3 length: 16 amino acids. Germline V CDR1 and CDR2: SGHDN, FVKESK. CDR3 sequence: CASSRLARGLTDTQYF. CDR3 nucleotides: TGTGCCAGCAGCCGACTAGCGCGGGGACTCACAGATACGCAGTATTTT.

The V gene is TRBV4-1, the J gene TRBJ1-5; D perhaps matches TRBD1 (6 bases). Between the trimmed V and J ends, which lost 1 base and 4 bases, there was a span of 14 bases. The CDR3 runs to 16 residues. Germline V gene sequence: CDR1 MGHRA, CDR2 YSYEKL. The chain's CDR3 is CASSQGRGILNQPQHF. The CDR3, as DNA: TGCGCCAGCAGCCAAGGGAGGGGGATCCTGAATCAGCCCCAGCATTTT.

This clonotype was found a few times. The chain employs TRBV5-1 and TRBJ2-1, with TRBD2 as a possible D gene (6 bases). V lost 0 bases, J lost 0 bases, and 10 bases lay in between. This CDR3 has 16 residues. Germline CDR1 is SGHRS and CDR2 is YFSETQ. CDR3 nucleotide sequence: TGCGCCAGCAGCTTGGTAGGGCGGGGCTCCTACAATGAGCAGTTCTTC. This codes for CASSLVGRGSYNEQFF.

This clonotype has a handful of counts. Written as DNA, the CDR3 is TGCGCCAGCAGCTTGGGGGATACAGGGGTCTTCTACAATGAGCAGTTCTTC. The encoded protein is CASSLGDTGVFYNEQFF. V and J are TRBV5-1 and TRBJ2-1, with TRBD1 identical over 7 bases. The germline gives CDR1 SGHRS, CDR2 YFSETQ. The CDR3 loop spans 17 amino acids. V lost 0 bases to trimming and J lost 3 bases; unmatched junction nucleotides: 9.

This clonotype was detected ten times or more. The chain has TRBV29-1 and TRBJ2-5, with 10 bases fitting TRBD2. CDR1 SQVTM and CDR2 ANQGSEA come from the germline V gene. The CDR3 is 16 residues long. Germline trimming cut 0 bases from V and 1 base from J; bases unmatched to any gene: 5. The chain's CDR3 is CSVEDWTSGVQETQYF. The CDR3 DNA follows: TGCAGCGTTGAAGATTGGACTAGCGGTGTCCAAGAGACCCAGTACTTC. Full variable domain (remainder filled in from reference TRBV29-1 and TRBJ2-5): SAVISQKPSRDICQRGTSLTIQCQVDSQVTMMFWYRQQPGQSLTLIATANQGSEATYESGFVIDKFPISRPNLTFSTLTVSNMSPEDSSIYLCSVEDWTSGVQETQYFGPGTRLLVL.

The rearrangement joins TRBV6-9 to TRBJ2-7, with D possibly being TRBD1 (7 bases). There are 15 residues in the CDR3. The V gene lost 3 bases and the J gene lost 1 base, with 13 bases spanning the gap. Germline-derived CDR1 and CDR2 are MNHGY and SVAAGI. Here the CDR3 reads CASSYVGGQSYEQYF. The CDR3, as DNA: TGTGCCAGCAGTTACGTGGGGGGACAGTCCTACGAGCAGTACTTC.

This clonotype was seen a few times. The rearrangement uses TRBV13 and TRBJ2-1, with D possibly being TRBD1 (6 bases). V dropped 1 base and J dropped 5 bases, with 15 bases sitting between them. CDR1 PRHDT and CDR2 FYEKMQ come from the germline V gene (reference sequence). This CDR3 has 16 amino acids. CDR3: CASSLDWGPPHNEQFF. Here the CDR3 DNA reads TGTGCCAGCAGCTTAGACTGGGGGCCCCCCCACAATGAGCAGTTCTTC.

This clonotype was observed once. The chain has TRBV12-3 or TRBV12-4 and TRBJ2-2, with 13 bases identical to TRBD2. V trimming: 5 bases; J trimming: 7 bases; junction bases outside the gene matches: 10. The CDR3 consists of 17 residues. In DNA, the CDR3 is TGTGCCAGCAGTGAAGTGGGACTAGCGGGAAGTCACGGGGAGCTGTTTTTT. This gives the protein CASSEVGLAGSHGELFF.

In its sample, this clonotype was seen many times. This chain uses TRBV11-3 with TRBJ1-1; TRBD1 matches at 7 bases. This CDR3 has 15 residues. Germline V gene sequence: CDR1 SGHNT, CDR2 YENEEA. Germline trimming cut 5 bases from V and 5 bases from J; bases unmatched to any gene: 11. CDR3 region: CASSQRQGGETEAFF. As DNA, the CDR3 is TGTGCCAGCAGCCAACGACAGGGAGGGGAAACTGAAGCTTTCTTT.

This clonotype was counted between two and nine times. The genes are TRBV18 and TRBJ2-3; the match to TRBD2 covers 8 bases. The germline V gene encodes CDR1 KGHSH and CDR2 LQKENI. The CDR3 runs to 14 residues. After removal of 8 bases from V and 6 bases from J, the junction contained 10 bases not matched to a gene. CDR3 loop: CASRTVGGGDTQYF. The CDR3 region has the DNA TGTGCCAGCCGGACCGTCGGGGGGGGTGATACGCAGTATTTT.

This clonotype was observed a handful of times. The rearrangement joins TRBV29-1 to TRBJ2-5; 9 bases line up with TRBD1. Germline CDR1 is SQVTM and CDR2 is ANQGSEA. CDR3 size: 13 residues. With V trimmed by 7 bases and J by 5 bases, 8 bases remained unmatched. The CDR3 region has the DNA TGCAGCGATACGGGACAGGGAGAGGAGACCCAGTACTTC. This translates into CSDTGQGEETQYF.

This clonotype was recorded at least ten times. V and J are TRBV20-1 and TRBJ2-1, with no clear D. CDR1 DFQATT and CDR2 SNEGSKA come from the germline V gene (reference sequence). V was cut by 2 bases and J by 12 bases, with 11 bases left in between. The CDR3 consists of 11 residues. CDR3 nucleotides: TGCAGTGCTAGACTGAGAATGAGGCAGTTCTTC. Residues: CSARLRMRQFF.